A selection of T cell receptor beta chains follows, all from one sample in a study of blood T cells in healthy people across ages. Via MiXCR, TCRdb re-called the 5' RACE reads, giving one row per CDR3 protein. The table has more than 1.4 million distinct CDR3 sequences, roughly 40% seen once. Sequenced: blood. The receptors derive from a woman younger than 30 in good health. Both conserved end residues are part of each CDR3. Fields, in order: V gene, clone size, D gene, J gene, CDR3 DNA, CDR3 protein. A D gene is named only where the DNA matches it firmly. Clone size appears in some rows only: once, few, many, or a class for an expanded clone.

TRBV2	.	TRBD2	TRBJ2-3	TGTGCCAGCAGCCCATTTAGCGGGGGGGGAACAGATACGCAGTATTTT	CASSPFSGGGTDTQYF
TRBV3-1	few	.	TRBJ2-1	TGTGCCAGCAGCCAAGGGGGGTTTTACAATGAGCAGTTCTTC	CASSQGGFYNEQFF
TRBV12-3/TRBV12-4	.	.	TRBJ2-7	TGTGCCAGCAGTTTCGTCCCTCTCGAGCAGTACTTC	CASSFVPLEQYF
TRBV3-1	few	TRBD1	TRBJ1-6	TGTGCCAGCAGCCAAGATTTCCCCGGGACAGGAAATTCACCCCTCCACTTT	CASSQDFPGTGNSPLHF
TRBV15	.	TRBD2	TRBJ2-5	TGTGCCACCAGCAGCCCGGGGGGTACCTTCCAAGGGACCCAGTACTTC	CATSSPGGTFQGTQYF
TRBV7-6	.	.	TRBJ2-7	TGTGCCAGCAGCCCACTCACGGCCCTTGGCCTTCCCTACGAGCAGTACTTC	CASSPLTALGLPYEQYF
TRBV3-1	few	TRBD1	TRBJ1-6	TGTGCCAGCAGTTGGGACAGAGATAATTCACCCCTCCACTTT	CASSWDRDNSPLHF
TRBV3-1	.	.	TRBJ2-2	TGTGCCAGCAGCCAAGGACAGCTAAACACCGGGGAGCTGTTTTTT	CASSQGQLNTGELFF
TRBV5-1	few	TRBD2	TRBJ2-7	TGCGCCAGCAACCCGGGGGGGTCTAGCGGCAACTCCTACGAGCAGTACTTC	CASNPGGSSGNSYEQYF
TRBV28	few	.	TRBJ2-7	TGTGCCAGCAGGCCACCGTCAGTTATGGAGCAGTACTTC	CASRPPSVMEQYF
TRBV6-5	.	TRBD2	TRBJ2-7	TGTGCCACGAAGCGGGAGAATTCCTACGAGCAGTACTTC	CATKRENSYEQYF
TRBV4-2	.	.	TRBJ2-7	TGTGCCAGCAGTATACCCGGGCCAAGCGGGCTCTCCTACGAGCAGTACTTC	CASSIPGPSGLSYEQYF
TRBV25-1	.	.	TRBJ2-1	TGTGCCGGCAGTGATCCCGAGGGGGGGCTATGGGGCAATGAGCAGTTCTTC	CAGSDPEGGLWGNEQFF
TRBV30	.	TRBD1	TRBJ1-5	TGTGCCTTCACCGGGACAGCAGATTATAGCAATCAGCCCCAGCATTTT	CAFTGTADYSNQPQHF
TRBV20-1	.	.	TRBJ1-2	TGCAGTGCTAGATATACAGGGTCCTATGGCTACACCTTC	CSARYTGSYGYTF
TRBV7-2	.	.	TRBJ2-5	TGTGCCAGCAGCAGACGGTTCGGAGAGACCCAGTACTTC	CASSRRFGETQYF
TRBV5-1	.	TRBD2	TRBJ2-3	TGCGCCAGCAGCCCACCAGCGGGGGCCACAGATACGCAGTATTTT	CASSPPAGATDTQYF
TRBV18	once	TRBD2	TRBJ2-1	TGTGCCAGCTCACCGGCTAGCGGGACTATTAAAGAGACCCAGTTCTTC	CASSPASGTIKETQFF
TRBV18	.	.	TRBJ2-7	TGTGCCAGCTCACCATTCGAGGGCCACGCATACGAGCAGTACTTC	CASSPFEGHAYEQYF
TRBV6-1	.	.	TRBJ2-3	TGTGCCAGCAGTGAAGCGCGCAAAAGCACAGATACGCAGTATTTT	CASSEARKSTDTQYF
TRBV15	few	.	TRBJ2-3	TGTGCCACCAGCAGACACGCCGGAGATACGCAGTATTTT	CATSRHAGDTQYF
TRBV12-3/TRBV12-4	.	.	TRBJ2-5	TGTGCCAGCAGTCCCCTCTTGGGGGCGGGGGAGACCCAGTACTTC	CASSPLLGAGETQYF
TRBV20-1	.	.	TRBJ2-5	TGCAGTGCTAGAGGCACTGGGCAGACAGCGGCCCAGTACTTC	CSARGTGQTAAQYF
TRBV27	.	.	TRBJ2-7	TGTGCCAGCGGGGCAGGCCCCTACGAGCAGTACTTC	CASGAGPYEQYF
TRBV13	.	TRBD1	TRBJ2-7	TGTGCCAGCAGCTGGACAGGGAAAGTCTACGAGCAGTACTTC	CASSWTGKVYEQYF
TRBV7-9	.	TRBD1	TRBJ1-2	TGTGCCAGCAGCCCCCAGACAGGGGGCGCCCATGGCTACACCTTC	CASSPQTGGAHGYTF
TRBV29-1	.	TRBD1	TRBJ1-2	TGCAGCGCCGAGGGGGACAGGGATAACTATGGCTACACCTTC	CSAEGDRDNYGYTF
TRBV5-6	.	TRBD2	TRBJ2-1	TGTGCCAGCAATGACGCTAGCGGTGTCTACAGTGAGCAGTTCTTC	CASNDASGVYSEQFF
TRBV27	.	TRBD2	TRBJ2-7	TGTGCCAGCAGGGGGGGACTAGCGGCTTACGAGCAGTACTTC	CASRGGLAAYEQYF
TRBV11-2	few	TRBD1	TRBJ2-5	TGTGCCAGCAGCCCAGTGGGGGACAGGGGCCGACAAGAGACCCAGTACTTC	CASSPVGDRGRQETQYF
TRBV3-1	.	TRBD1	TRBJ2-7	TGTGCCAGCAGCAACGGGGACAGCAGCTCCTACGAGCAGTACTTC	CASSNGDSSSYEQYF
TRBV25-1	.	.	TRBJ2-1	TGTGCCAGCAGTGGCCTGGGGGGGGGCACCTACAATGAGCAGTTCTTC	CASSGLGGGTYNEQFF
TRBV5-1	once	TRBD1	TRBJ1-2	TGCGCCAGCAGCTTGGTGACAGGGCCTTTATATGGCTACATCTTC	CASSLVTGPLYGYIF
TRBV5-1	.	.	TRBJ2-3	TGCGCCAGCACCCTGACTAGTTTATCCGCAGATACGCAGTATTTT	CASTLTSLSADTQYF
TRBV10-3	few	TRBD1	TRBJ1-2	TGTGCCATCAGGGGACAGGGGTTAGATGGCTACACCTTC	CAIRGQGLDGYTF
TRBV7-6	.	.	TRBJ2-1	TGTGCCAGCAGGCGAACTGGGGGGCTCGAGACCCAGTTCTTC	CASRRTGGLETQFF
TRBV27	few	TRBD2	TRBJ2-7	TGTGCCAGCAGTTTAGTAGGGGGACTAGCGGGGACTTACGAGCAGTACTTC	CASSLVGGLAGTYEQYF
TRBV5-1	.	.	TRBJ2-1	TGCGCCAGCAGCTTGGCCCTAGCTACCAATGAGCAGTTCTTC	CASSLALATNEQFF
TRBV29-1	few	TRBD2	TRBJ2-5	TGCAGCGTTCGGCTGCTAGCGGAACAAGAGACCCAGTACTTC	CSVRLLAEQETQYF
TRBV12-5	.	TRBD1	TRBJ2-7	TGTGCTAGTGGTTTGTCTCCTCCGGGACAGGGTCCTTTCGGATACGAGCAGTACTTC	CASGLSPPGQGPFGYEQYF
TRBV12-3/TRBV12-4	.	TRBD2	TRBJ2-7	TGTGCCAGCAGCCCTCCGAAGCGGGGGTACGAGCAGTACTTC	CASSPPKRGYEQYF